The source of this TCR beta chain is a study of shared clonotypes between healthy human individuals (dated by TCRdb to about 2020). About the full investigation: The cohort comprised a couple of women and a few men aged 18 to 49 years. To estimate repertoire size and how much clonotype sharing occurs between individuals, the study deeply sequenced the blood TCR repertoires of five healthy adults. Between about 0.94 and 8.9 billion PBMCs per donor were obtained by leukapheresis. To increase sequencing depth and limit assay-specific biases, TCR repertoire library preparation and sequencing were carried out by different laboratories using diverse techniques. For each donor, CD4 naive and CD4 memory were each run on three plates, CD8 naive on two plates, and CD8 memory on one plate. General study outcomes and caveats: Across several donors, around 5% of naive CD4, roughly 3.4% of naive CD8, about 2.3% of memory CD4, and about 0.44% of memory CD8 clonotypes were shared. The genetic and exposure-history diversity represented was limited by the small number of donors. Pairwise subsampling led to the expectation that sequencing depth would affect the degree of clonotype sharing among donors. Rarefaction of sorted-subset datasets indicated incomplete sequencing despite the large sequencing depth. Compared with non-shared clonotypes, clonotypes shared by all four sorted-subset donors had higher generation probabilities. Sampling was restricted to blood, and TCR repertoires in tissue are likely to differ from TCR repertoires in blood. Larger estimated clonotype richness was generally found for naive subsets than for memory subsets.

CDR1 and CDR2, looked up from the germline V gene, are SGHDT and YYEEEE. The V and J ends are trimmed by 4 bases and 0 bases, leaving 20 bases between them. The CDR3 runs 18 amino acids, cysteine and phenylalanine included. The sequence is cut down to CDR3 DNA, 54 bases in frame from base 1. Donors were healthy HIV-negative adults with no recently reported acute infections or vaccinations. All donors were Caucasian adults living in Nashville, Tennessee, USA. CD4+ T cells were enriched by magnetic negative selection; naive cells were then positively selected on CD45RA, and the negative fraction formed the memory subset. After blood collection by leukapheresis, PBMCs were isolated using Ficoll-Histopaque density gradient centrifugation and then cryopreserved in the vapor phase of liquid nitrogen. Purity and quantity of every magnetically sorted T cell population were checked by analytical flow cytometry. Genomic DNA was isolated from each sorted fraction and quantified by UV absorbance on a Nanodrop 2000c.

In the case of this clone: This receptor's antigen is unknown. The record has no base qualities; no much larger clone is one base away.

TCR CDR3 regions were amplified from genomic DNA by multiplex PCR using the deep immunoSEQ assay. For each cell subset, the extracted genomic DNA was distributed evenly across all wells of several immunoSEQ 96-well plates, and each plate served as one replicate. Each replicate PCR for sorted subsets received around 210 ng genomic DNA, equal to some 32,000 T cell genomes. Purified libraries were quantified with a Qubit 3.0 fluorometer, sized on a Bioanalyzer 2100, and re-quantified with the KAPA Library Quantification kit. A separate single-read 150-cycle Illumina NextSeq 550 flow cell was used to sequence each immunoSEQ 96-well plate. The paper's processing steps were these. Because the immunoSEQ output included only junctional sequences and no quality scores, the filtering could not be the same as the filtering used for full-length reads. Sequences were annotated with PyIR, a Python wrapper for IgBLAST v1.9, and V/J genes and CDR3 were assigned using IMGT germline references. Reads were removed for weak V/J assignments (E-value above 1e-6), missing CDR3, stop codons, out-of-frame junctions, or ambiguous translated residues. V3J clonotypes were defined as sequences sharing an identical inferred V gene, J gene, and CDR3 amino acid sequence. The percentage overlap between two repertoires was calculated by dividing the number of shared unique clonotypes by the size of the smaller repertoire. Three approaches were used to assess repertoire richness: RTK rarefaction, the Chao1 estimator, and Recon v2.1 estimates of unobserved clonotypes. Generation probabilities for all TCRbeta clonotypes obtained by the gDNA method from a few donors were computed using OLGA. Sourced from immuneACCESS, this table was stored by TCRdb with only in-frame sequences that have V and J called. A share of the clones is absent; for the studies checked, an unresolved V gene accounts for under half, and the remainder has no known explanation. D and trimming come from the DNA, and the V and J calls and clone size come from that table. Recorded for this sample are some 1,400,000 clones; around 97% of them occurred a single time. The ten largest make up approximately 1.1% of the sample.

The sequenced sample consisted of naive CD4+ T cells sorted from blood. The cell subset or site label on this specimen signifies: CD45RA+ positively selected. In this chain, TRBV5-6 is recombined with TRBJ1-3; matching of 5 bases hints at TRBD1 as the D gene. This clonotype was sampled from a man aged 25-45 years in good health. The DNA is TGTGCCAGCAGCCCGAGTCCCGGGACGGTCCACTCTGGAAACACCATATATTTT. It specifies CASSPSPGTVHSGNTIYF.